This entry lists 32 T cell receptor beta chains sequenced from one sample in a study of cytomegalovirus exposure and HLA in healthy donors. The PCR used 60 Vbeta and 13 Jbeta primers. Measured with immunoSEQ multiplex PCR; TCRdb has only the in-frame clones, and not every one. The sample lists some 82,000 clones, about 81% occurring once. The specimen sequenced was PBMCs. Source of these receptors: a woman aged 45 to 65 in good health and CMV-seronegative.

The chain joins TRBV7-6 to TRBJ1-1; D ambiguous. Germline assignment: CDR1 SGHVS and CDR2 FNYEAQ. V was clipped by 1 base and J by 5 bases, with 11 bases between them. CDR3 length equals 14 residues. In DNA form, the CDR3 reads TGTGCCAGCAGCTTAGGAGGTCGGCAAACTGAAGCTTTCTTT. Translated, it gives CASSLGGRQTEAFF.

J is TRBJ2-7 and V is TRBV27; D unclear. This CDR3 spans 15 amino acids. V was cut by 2 bases and J by 7 bases, with 18 bases left in between. The V gene's germline CDR1 is MNHEY and CDR2 SMNVEV (reference sequence). CDR3: CASSLSASEVGEQYF. DNA of the CDR3: TGTGCCAGCAGTTTAAGCGCTTCGGAAGTTGGGGAGCAGTACTTC.

V is TRBV5-1 and J is TRBJ2-3; a possible D gene is TRBD2 (6 bases). CDR3 size: 17 residues. The V end was cut by 1 base, the J end by 0 bases, with 15 bases between. Per the germline V gene, CDR1 is SGHRS and CDR2 is YFSETQ. The CDR3 DNA is TGCGCCAGCAGCTTGTACGGGAGTGGAGCTAGCACAGATACGCAGTATTTT. Residues: CASSLYGSGASTDTQYF.

This clone was found once. The chain couples TRBV29-1 to TRBJ1-1, with no clear D. Per the germline V gene, CDR1 is SQVTM and CDR2 is ANQGSEA. The germline V and J ends were trimmed by 3 bases and 1 base, with 24 bases remaining between them. The CDR3 sequence is 18 residues long. This chain's CDR3 is CSVDGERKNDKGNTEAFF. CDR3 coding DNA: TGCAGCGTTGACGGGGAACGAAAAAACGACAAGGGGAACACTGAAGCTTTCTTT.

The chain carries TRBV5-6 and TRBJ2-3; the D gene is possibly TRBD2 (5 bases). This CDR3 region has 15 residues. Germline CDR1 SGHDT, CDR2 YYEEEE. The V end was cut by 4 bases, the J end by 4 bases, with 16 bases between. The CDR3 region is CASSPGPTGSDTQYF. Here the CDR3 DNA reads TGTGCCAGCAGCCCCGGGCCAACGGGATCAGATACGCAGTATTTT.

This sequence joins TRBV5-6 and TRBJ2-2; D possibly corresponds to TRBD1 (5 bases). V shed 2 bases and J shed 2 bases, with 13 bases lying between them. Germline-derived CDR1 and CDR2 are SGHDT and YYEEEE. There are 16 residues in the CDR3. Here the CDR3 reads CASSFLGQGNTGELFF. CDR3 sequence (DNA): TGTGCCAGCAGCTTCCTCGGGCAGGGTAACACCGGGGAGCTGTTTTTT.

The chain carries TRBV5-6 and TRBJ2-5; a weak D match, TRBD1 (6 bases). The J call may be incorrect, as the DNA end agrees better with TRBJ2-7. Germline CDR1 is SGHDT and CDR2 is YYEEEE. The CDR3 sequence is 13 residues long. The CDR3 reads CASSLRQGNEQYF. CDR3 DNA sequence: TGTGCCAGCAGCTTGCGTCAGGGGAACGAGCAGTACTTC.

The V call is TRBV19, the J call TRBJ1-2; 9 positions agree with TRBD1. Per germline, CDR1 LNHDA and CDR2 SQIVND (reference sequence). This CDR3 is 17 amino acids long. Trimming at V came to 4 bases and at J to 2 bases, leaving 11 bases not matched to a gene. CDR3 DNA sequence: TGTGCCAGTAGTACAATCACGCCGGGACAGGGAAACTATGGCTACACCTTC. Its protein product is CASSTITPGQGNYGYTF. Full variable domain (remainder filled in from reference TRBV19 and TRBJ1-2): DGGITQSPKYLFRKEGQNVTLSCEQNLNHDAMYWYRQDPGQGLRLIYYSQIVNDFQKGDIAEGYSVSREKKESFPLTVTSAQKNPTAFYLCASSTITPGQGNYGYTFGSGTRLTVV.

This chain joins TRBV4-1 and TRBJ1-5; the match to TRBD1 covers 7 bases. The CDR3 loop spans 15 amino acids. Germline V gene sequence: CDR1 MGHRA, CDR2 YSYEKL. V shed 2 bases and J 5 bases; nucleotides not matched to a gene: 6. The CDR3 spells CASSQPGTADQPQHF. The CDR3 DNA reads as TGCGCCAGCAGCCAACCGGGGACAGCCGATCAGCCCCAGCATTTT.

The chain is built from TRBV10-3 and TRBJ2-2; the match to TRBD1 covers 10 bases. The CDR3 has 15 amino acids. Germline lookup yields CDR1 ENHRY and CDR2 SYGVKD. V shed 6 bases and J 3 bases; nucleotides not matched to a gene: 4. CDR3 DNA: TGTGCCATCAGGAGACAGGGGGCATACACCGGGGAGCTGTTTTTT. Translation: CAIRRQGAYTGELFF.

The gene calls are TRBV9 and TRBJ2-3; the match to TRBD1 covers 8 bases. Germline CDR1 and CDR2: SGDLS and YYNGEE. J gave up 2 bases and V 3 bases, and 5 bases lay outside the gene matches. The CDR3 is made up of 15 amino acids. In DNA form, the CDR3 reads TGTGCCAGCAGCGGGGGACAGGATCCCACAGATACGCAGTATTTT. Its translation: CASSGGQDPTDTQYF.

This clone was recorded a few times. The rearrangement joins TRBV10-3 to TRBJ2-1; TRBD2 matches at 10 bases. Germline V gene lookup returns CDR1 ENHRY and CDR2 SYGVKD. The CDR3 runs 13 residues. V dropped 8 bases and J dropped 9; count of bases not matched to a gene: 7. CDR3 sequence (DNA): TGTGCCATCCTAGCGGGAGCGGCCAGTGAGCAGTTCTTC. This sequence encodes CAILAGAASEQFF.

The chain employs TRBV28 and TRBJ2-1, with TRBD2 matching 12 bases. V lost 5 bases and J lost 7; bases outside the gene matches: 0. The CDR3 spans 13 residues. The germline CDR1 and CDR2 sequences are MDHEN and SYDVKM. This chain's CDR3 is CASSLAGGNEQFF. The CDR3, as DNA: TGTGCCAGCAGTCTAGCGGGAGGGAATGAGCAGTTCTTC.

V gene TRBV9 combines with J gene TRBJ2-7, with 10 bases lining up with TRBD1. The CDR3 loop spans 17 amino acids. Germline V gives CDR1 SGDLS, CDR2 YYNGEE. Trimming removed 0 bases from V and 5 bases from J; junction bases left unmatched: 11. CDR3 sequence: CASSVETGGGTGDEQYF. CDR3 nucleotides: TGTGCCAGCAGCGTAGAAACTGGAGGAGGGACAGGGGACGAGCAGTACTTC. Variable domain in full (rest from reference TRBV9 and TRBJ2-7): DSGVTQTPKHLITATGQRVTLRCSPRSGDLSVYWYQQSLDQGLQFLIQYYNGEERAKGNILERFSAQQFPDLHSELNLSSLELGDSALYFCASSVETGGGTGDEQYFGPGTRLTVT.

A few counts support this clone. The gene calls are TRBV5-4 and TRBJ1-3, with 7 bases aligning to TRBD1. V lost 4 bases and J lost 0; bases outside the gene matches: 10. The germline V gene encodes CDR1 SGHNT and CDR2 YYREEE (reference sequence). The CDR3 length is 17 residues. The CDR3 DNA is TGTGCCAGCAGCCTTACCGGACAGGCCCTCTCTGGAAACACCATATATTTT. Translation gives CASSLTGQALSGNTIYF.

V usage is TRBV10-3 and J usage is TRBJ1-2; no definite D call. Trimming left V 9 bases short and J 3 bases short, with 14 bases between. Germline V gene data show CDR1 as ENHRY and CDR2 as SYGVKD. This CDR3 has 13 amino acids. The CDR3 nucleotides read TGTGCCATGTCACGGAATGAGGACTATGGCTACACCTTC. Translation gives CAMSRNEDYGYTF.

This sequence joins TRBV15 and TRBJ2-7, with 7 nucleotides matching TRBD2. Germline assignment: CDR1 LNHNV and CDR2 YYDKDF (reference sequence). V was clipped by 1 base and J by 7 bases; unmatched bases: 13. The CDR3 has 16 amino acids. The CDR3 DNA reads as TGTGCCACCAGCAGAGGCGGATGGGGGAGGGGTTGGGAGCAGTACGTC. Translating it yields CATSRGGWGRGWEQYV.

This clone was recorded once. This rearrangement joins TRBV10-1 to TRBJ2-3; D might be TRBD2 (6 bases). The CDR3 sequence is 16 residues long. V gave up 5 bases and J gave up 1 base, with 16 bases separating them. Germline CDR1 and CDR2: WNHNN and SYGVQD (reference sequence). The CDR3 spells CASSHFSTGGTDTQYF. The CDR3 region has the DNA TGCGCCAGCAGTCATTTTTCGACGGGAGGCACAGATACGCAGTATTTT.

About this clone itself: Within the sample, other DNA sequences also encode this same CDR3. The rearrangement links TRBV27 to TRBJ2-5; 7 positions match TRBD2. The germline CDR1 and CDR2 sequences are MNHEY and SMNVEV (reference sequence). The CDR3 runs 13 residues. After removal of 2 bases from V and 5 bases from J, the junction contained 2 bases not matched to a gene. CDR3 sequence reads: CASSLGGGETQYF. The CDR3 nucleotides are TGTGCCAGCAGTTTAGGGGGAGGGGAGACCCAGTACTTC.

The J gene is TRBJ2-3, the V gene TRBV19, with no clear D. The CDR3 is made up of 13 amino acids. The V gene's germline CDR1 is LNHDA and CDR2 SQIVND (reference sequence). V dropped 4 bases and J dropped 6 bases, with 11 bases sitting between them. CDR3 DNA: TGTGCCAGTAGTAGCCTAGTCACCGATACGCAGTATTTT. Amino acid sequence: CASSSLVTDTQYF. The whole variable domain, filled in from reference TRBV19 and TRBJ2-3, reads DGGITQSPKYLFRKEGQNVTLSCEQNLNHDAMYWYRQDPGQGLRLIYYSQIVNDFQKGDIAEGYSVSREKKESFPLTVTSAQKNPTAFYLCASSSLVTDTQYFGPGTRLTVL.

The chain is built from TRBV28 and TRBJ1-5, with TRBD1 matching 8 bases. The CDR3 sequence is 15 residues long. CDR1 and CDR2 (germline): MDHEN, SYDVKM. V was clipped by 6 bases and J by 2 bases; unmatched bases: 6. CDR3 sequence reads: CASSRDRWGNQPQHF. The CDR3 region has the DNA TGTGCCAGCAGCCGGGACAGGTGGGGCAATCAGCCCCAGCATTTT.

This sequence joins TRBV19 and TRBJ1-4; D not resolved. Germline loops: CDR1 LNHDA, CDR2 SQIVND (reference sequence). The CDR3 has 14 residues. Trimming cost V 1 base and J 7 bases, with 10 bases left between them. The CDR3 loop reads CASSIGGIVEKLFF. CDR3 nucleotides: TGTGCCAGTAGTATAGGAGGGATCGTTGAAAAACTGTTTTTT.

This clone was found a few times. V usage is TRBV6-5 and J usage is TRBJ1-6; 8 bases fit TRBD1. Trimming took 7 bases from V and 8 from J; bases not matched to a gene: 10. Per the germline V gene, CDR1 is MNHEY and CDR2 is SVGAGI. The CDR3 runs 15 residues. This chain's CDR3 is CASKRTGTSDSPLHF. CDR3 DNA: TGTGCCAGCAAACGGACAGGGACAAGTGATTCACCCCTCCACTTT.

V usage is TRBV10-3 and J usage is TRBJ2-7; D perhaps matches TRBD1 (6 bases). V lost 0 bases to trimming and J lost 6 bases, with 15 bases between them. Germline CDR1 reads ENHRY; CDR2 reads SYGVKD. The CDR3 spans 15 residues. In DNA, the CDR3 is TGTGCCATCAGTGAGTCGAGCCCAGGGGCCGGCGAGCAGTACGTC. As protein: CAISESSPGAGEQYV.

The rearrangement joins TRBV28 to TRBJ2-2; D may be TRBD2 (7 bases). Germline V gene lookup returns CDR1 MDHEN and CDR2 SYDVKM. The CDR3 contains 12 residues. Trimming removed 7 bases from V and 6 bases from J, with 9 bases in between. This CDR3 is CASKGGAGELFF. The CDR3, as DNA: TGTGCCAGCAAAGGGGGGGCCGGGGAGCTGTTTTTT.

The V and J genes are TRBV7-2 and TRBJ2-1; 10 positions agree with TRBD2. The CDR3 has 15 amino acids. Looked up from germline, CDR1 is SGHTA and CDR2 is FQGNSA. The ends lost 0 bases at V and 9 bases at J; junction bases unmatched: 5. Here the CDR3 reads CASSLAAGGRIEQFF. The CDR3 DNA follows: TGTGCCAGCAGCTTAGCAGCGGGGGGGCGGATTGAGCAGTTCTTC.

This clone was seen more than once but under ten times. The rearrangement joins TRBV5-1 to TRBJ2-6; D ambiguous. The CDR3 sequence is 15 residues long. The germline CDR1 and CDR2 sequences are SGHRS and YFSETQ. Trimming took 4 bases from V and 1 from J, leaving 9 bases between them. The CDR3 bases are TGCGCCAGCAGCACCACGGTATCTGGGGCCAACGTCCTGACTTTC. Translated, it gives CASSTTVSGANVLTF.

This clone was seen only once. This chain joins TRBV10-3 and TRBJ2-1, with 11 bases that match TRBD2. The CDR3 spans 14 residues. Trimming removed 4 bases from V and 4 bases from J; junction bases left unmatched: 0. Looked up from germline, CDR1 is ENHRY and CDR2 is SYGVKD. In DNA, the CDR3 is TGTGCCATCAGTGGGACTAGCGGGTACAATGAGCAGTTCTTC. It specifies CAISGTSGYNEQFF.

The gene calls are TRBV9 and TRBJ1-2; D ambiguous. The CDR3 is 13 residues long. Germline-derived CDR1 and CDR2 are SGDLS and YYNGEE. V lost 0 bases and J lost 6, with 9 bases in between. The CDR3, as DNA: TGTGCCAGCAGCGTAGGAGGGATAGATGGCTACACCTTC. This translates into CASSVGGIDGYTF.

J is TRBJ1-1 and V is TRBV6-6; D not resolved. CDR3 length: 14 amino acids. CDR1 and CDR2 (germline): MNHNY, SVGAGI (reference sequence). Trimming took 7 bases from V and 3 from J, leaving 15 bases between them. The CDR3 DNA reads TGTGCCAGCACCCCCGGGCGCGGGGACACTGAAGCTTTCTTT. This gives the protein CASTPGRGDTEAFF.

The genes are TRBV5-6 and TRBJ2-1; 12 bases fit TRBD2. The CDR3 has 13 residues. Germline V lookup: CDR1 SGHDT, CDR2 YYEEEE. The trim removed 4 bases at V and 10 bases at J, leaving 3 bases unmatched. Here the CDR3 DNA reads TGTGCCAGCAGCCTAGCGGGAGGGAGAGAGCAGTTCTTC. It is translated as CASSLAGGREQFF.

As DNA, the CDR3 is TGTGCCAGTAGTATAGCATGGGCTCAGCCCCAGCATTTT. It translates to CASSIAWAQPQHF. The chain combines TRBV19 with TRBJ1-5; D not resolved. This CDR3 comprises 13 residues. V was cut by 1 base and J by 6 bases, with 7 bases left in between. Germline assignment: CDR1 LNHDA and CDR2 SQIVND (reference sequence).